The sequence of this T cell receptor (beta chain) was determined in a study of blood T cell repertoires in COVID-19. Overall study: T cells, B-cell-depleted T cells, or PBMCs provided the cDNA or gDNA that served as material.

Patients of the Seattle cohort, enrolled during active infection, were followed longitudinally. V dropped 4 bases and J dropped 4 bases, with 7 bases sitting between them. CDR1 and CDR2 from the germline V gene are SGHDN and FVKESK. The CDR3 has 13 amino acids. In the original workflow: Nucleated cell number was recorded as an estimate derived from reference gene primer amplification. The method was immunoSEQ multiplex PCR; TCRdb's version includes in-frame clones alone and lacks a portion of them. Clonal size and the V and J genes are those of that table, whereas D and trimming came from the DNA. The sample contains about 150,000 clones, approximately 81% of which appear only once.

V and J are TRBV14 and TRBJ2-2, with unresolved D. Sequenced input: peripheral blood. This TCR was sampled from a woman aged 60-75 years with COVID-19, enrolled during active disease. In DNA form, the CDR3 reads TGTGCCAGCAGCCGGCAGTTCACCGGGGAGCTGTTTTTT. This codes for CASSRQFTGELFF. The full variable domain, its missing parts supplied by reference TRBV14 and TRBJ2-2, is EAGVTQFPSHSVIEKGQTVTLRCDPISGHDNLYWYRRVMGKEIKFLLHFVKESKQDESGMPNNRFLAERTGGTYSTLKVQPAELEDSGVYFCASSRQFTGELFFGEGSRLTVL.